Only a few counts were recorded for the clone carrying this TCR beta chain. Its antigen remains unknown. Sequencing was preceded by expansion of antigen-specific CD4+ T cells with viral peptide pools in the ViraFEST assay. CD4+ T cell isolation took place after 10 days of culture. The vaccine recipients had no prior SARS-CoV-2 infection, with negative nucleocapsid antibodies. Repertoires were generated with immunoSEQ multiplex PCR, while TCRdb's copy carries only in-frame clones and drops some. Among some 24,000 clones listed, around three quarters were seen once. The record originates from a study of vaccination effects on CD4 cells after COVID-19. V dropped 7 bases and J dropped 7; count of bases not matched to a gene: 7. In germline, CDR1 is MNHEY, CDR2 SVGAGI. The CDR3 contains 14 residues.

This receptor was obtained from a human donor who received a COVID-19 vaccine. The sample here was CD4+ T cells from PBMCs cultured with HCoV-NL63 spike peptides, taken before COVID-19 vaccination. This chain uses TRBV6-5 with TRBJ1-6; 7 nucleotides match TRBD1. The CDR3 loop is CASNEGQWNSPLHF. DNA for the CDR3: TGTGCCAGCAACGAGGGACAGTGGAATTCACCCCTCCACTTT.